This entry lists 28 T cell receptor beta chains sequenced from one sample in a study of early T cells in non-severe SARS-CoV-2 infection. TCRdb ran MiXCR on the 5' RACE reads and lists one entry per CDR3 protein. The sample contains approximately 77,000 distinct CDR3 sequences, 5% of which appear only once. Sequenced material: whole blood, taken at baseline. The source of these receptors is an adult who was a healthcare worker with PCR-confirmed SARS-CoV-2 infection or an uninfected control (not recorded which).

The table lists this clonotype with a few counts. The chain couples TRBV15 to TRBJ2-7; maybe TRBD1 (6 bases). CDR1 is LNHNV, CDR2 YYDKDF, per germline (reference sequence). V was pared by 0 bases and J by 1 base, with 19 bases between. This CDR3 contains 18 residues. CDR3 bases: TGTGCCACCAGCAGAGATTGGGCGGACAGTCGACTTTCCTACGAGCAGTACTTC. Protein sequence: CATSRDWADSRLSYEQYF.

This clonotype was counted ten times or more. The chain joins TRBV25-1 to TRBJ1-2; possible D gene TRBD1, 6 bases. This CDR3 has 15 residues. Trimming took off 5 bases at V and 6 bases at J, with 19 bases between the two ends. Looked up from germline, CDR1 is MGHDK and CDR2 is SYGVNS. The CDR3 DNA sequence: TGTGCCAGCAGTCAAATCCAGGGGAGGCGTGATGGCTACACCTTC. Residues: CASSQIQGRRDGYTF.

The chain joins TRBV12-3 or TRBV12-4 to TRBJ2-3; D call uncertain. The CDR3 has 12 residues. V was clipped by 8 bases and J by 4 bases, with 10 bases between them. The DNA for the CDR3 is TGTGCCAGCCGTTCCCCACCAGATACGCAGTATTTT. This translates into CASRSPPDTQYF.

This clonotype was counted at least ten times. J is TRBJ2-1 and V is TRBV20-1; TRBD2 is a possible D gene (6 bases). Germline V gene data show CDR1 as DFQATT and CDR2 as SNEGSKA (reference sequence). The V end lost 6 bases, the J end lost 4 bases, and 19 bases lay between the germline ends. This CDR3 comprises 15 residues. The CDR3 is CSAPPSGAEYNEQFF. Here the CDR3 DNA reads TGCAGTGCCCCCCCGTCGGGAGCGGAATACAATGAGCAGTTCTTC.

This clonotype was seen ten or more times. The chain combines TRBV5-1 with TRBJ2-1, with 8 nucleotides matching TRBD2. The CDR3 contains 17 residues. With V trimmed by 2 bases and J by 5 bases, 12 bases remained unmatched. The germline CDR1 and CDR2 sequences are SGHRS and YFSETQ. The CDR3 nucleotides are TGCGCCAGCAGCTTATATCCTAGCGGGTACCTAGACAATGAGCAGTTCTTC. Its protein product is CASSLYPSGYLDNEQFF.

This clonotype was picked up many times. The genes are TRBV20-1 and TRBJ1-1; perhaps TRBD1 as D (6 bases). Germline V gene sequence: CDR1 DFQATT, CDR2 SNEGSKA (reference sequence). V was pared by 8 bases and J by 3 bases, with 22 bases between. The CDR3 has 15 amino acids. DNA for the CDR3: TGCAGTTCACGAGGGGGGGCCCAGGGTCACACTGAAGCTTTCTTT. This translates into CSSRGGAQGHTEAFF.

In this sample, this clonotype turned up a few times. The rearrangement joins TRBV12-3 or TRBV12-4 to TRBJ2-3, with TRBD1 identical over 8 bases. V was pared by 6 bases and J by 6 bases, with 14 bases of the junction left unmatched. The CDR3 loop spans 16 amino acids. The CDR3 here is CASRPTGGSPRDTQYF. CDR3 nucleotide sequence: TGTGCCAGCAGACCTACAGGGGGGTCGCCTAGGGATACGCAGTATTTT.

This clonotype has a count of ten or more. In DNA form, the CDR3 reads TGTGCCAGCAGCTTAGCGGGTCCTGTAGATTCACCCCTCCACTTT. Residues: CASSLAGPVDSPLHF. The genes are TRBV7-9 and TRBJ1-6, with D unresolved. Trimming cost V 0 bases and J 8 bases, with 11 bases left between them. CDR1 is SEHNR and CDR2 is FQNEAQ in the germline V gene (reference sequence). The CDR3 length is 15 residues.

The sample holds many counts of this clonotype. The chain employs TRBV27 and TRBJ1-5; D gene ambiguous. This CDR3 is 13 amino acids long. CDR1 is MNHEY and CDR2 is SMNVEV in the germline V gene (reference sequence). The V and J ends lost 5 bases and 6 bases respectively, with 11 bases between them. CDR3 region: CASSLTIGQPQHF. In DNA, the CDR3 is TGTGCCAGCAGTCTGACCATCGGTCAGCCCCAGCATTTT.

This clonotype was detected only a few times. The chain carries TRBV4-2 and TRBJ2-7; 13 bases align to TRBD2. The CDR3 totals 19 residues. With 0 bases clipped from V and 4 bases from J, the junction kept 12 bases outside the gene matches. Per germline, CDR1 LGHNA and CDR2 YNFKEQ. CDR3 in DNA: TGTGCCAGCAGCCAAGAGCCTCGTCCGGGACTAGCGGGGTCGTACGAGCAGTACTTC. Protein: CASSQEPRPGLAGSYEQYF.

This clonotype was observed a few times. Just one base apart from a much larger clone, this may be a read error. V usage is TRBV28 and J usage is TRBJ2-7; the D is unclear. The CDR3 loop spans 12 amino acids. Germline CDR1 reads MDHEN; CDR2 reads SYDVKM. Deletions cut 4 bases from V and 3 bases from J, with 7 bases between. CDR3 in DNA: TGTGCCAGCAGTTCGGACGGCTACGAGCAGTACTTC. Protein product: CASSSDGYEQYF.

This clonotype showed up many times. The CDR3 region is CASTAIQQGAGGYTF. The CDR3 region has the DNA TGTGCCAGCACCGCCATCCAGCAAGGGGCGGGTGGCTACACCTTC. The chain joins TRBV2 to TRBJ1-2, with TRBD1 as a possible D gene (5 bases). V lost 7 bases, J lost 7 bases, and 22 bases lay in between. The CDR3 has 15 residues. CDR1 is SNHLY, CDR2 FYNNEI, per germline.

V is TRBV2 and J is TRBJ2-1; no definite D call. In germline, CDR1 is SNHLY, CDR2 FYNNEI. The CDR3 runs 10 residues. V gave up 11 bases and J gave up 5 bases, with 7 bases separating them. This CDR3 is CASTDNEQFF. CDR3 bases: TGTGCCTCTACCGACAATGAGCAGTTCTTC. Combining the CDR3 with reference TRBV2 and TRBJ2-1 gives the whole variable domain EPEVTQTPSHQVTQMGQEVILRCVPISNHLYFYWYRQILGQKVEFLVSFYNNEISEKSEIFDDQFSVERPDGSNFTLKIRSTKLEDSAMYFCASTDNEQFFGPGTRLTVL.

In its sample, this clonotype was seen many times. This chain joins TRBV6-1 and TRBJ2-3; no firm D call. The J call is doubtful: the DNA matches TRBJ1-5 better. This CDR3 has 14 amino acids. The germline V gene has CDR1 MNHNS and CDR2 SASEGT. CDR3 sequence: CASLRLANTDTQHF. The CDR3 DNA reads TGTGCCAGCCTTCGACTAGCGAACACAGATACGCAGCATTTT.

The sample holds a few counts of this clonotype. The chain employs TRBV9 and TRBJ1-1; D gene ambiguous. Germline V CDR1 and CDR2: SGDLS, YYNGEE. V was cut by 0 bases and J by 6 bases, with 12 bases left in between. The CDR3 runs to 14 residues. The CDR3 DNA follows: TGTGCCAGCAGCGTAGTCGACTCGACCCCTGAAGCTTTCTTT. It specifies CASSVVDSTPEAFF.

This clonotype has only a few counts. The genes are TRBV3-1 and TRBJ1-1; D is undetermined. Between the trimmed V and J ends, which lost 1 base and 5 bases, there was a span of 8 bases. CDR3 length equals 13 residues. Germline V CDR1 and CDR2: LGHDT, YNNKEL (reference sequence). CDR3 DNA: TGTGCCAGCAGCCAAGGGGGTAGGACTGAAGCTTTCTTT. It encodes CASSQGGRTEAFF.

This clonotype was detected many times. CDR3 nucleotide sequence: TGTGCCAGCAGTTTAGCGAACAGGGCCGAGCAGTACTTC. Its translation is CASSLANRAEQYF. V gene TRBV28 combines with J gene TRBJ2-7; D may be TRBD1 (6 bases). From germline, CDR1 is MDHEN and CDR2 SYDVKM. The CDR3 runs 13 residues. Deletions cut 2 bases from V and 6 bases from J, with 11 bases between.

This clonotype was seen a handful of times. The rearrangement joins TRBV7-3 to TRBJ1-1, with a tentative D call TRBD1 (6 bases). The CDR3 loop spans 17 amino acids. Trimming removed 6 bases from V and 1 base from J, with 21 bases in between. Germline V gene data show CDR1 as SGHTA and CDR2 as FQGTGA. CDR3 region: CASRLVRLTGENTEAFF. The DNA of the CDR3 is TGTGCCAGCAGGCTCGTTCGACTGACAGGCGAGAACACTGAAGCTTTCTTT. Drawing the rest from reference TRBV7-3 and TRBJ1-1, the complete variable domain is GAGVSQTPSNKVTEKGKYVELRCDPISGHTALYWYRQSLGQGPEFLIYFQGTGAADDSGLPNDRFFAVRPEGSVSTLKIQRTERGDSAVYLCASRLVRLTGENTEAFFGQGTRLTVV.

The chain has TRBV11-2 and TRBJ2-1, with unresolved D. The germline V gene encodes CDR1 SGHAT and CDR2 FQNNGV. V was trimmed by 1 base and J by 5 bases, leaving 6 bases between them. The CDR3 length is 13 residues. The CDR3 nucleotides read TGTGCCAGCAGCTTAGCTCTTCACAATGAGCAGTTCTTC. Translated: CASSLALHNEQFF.

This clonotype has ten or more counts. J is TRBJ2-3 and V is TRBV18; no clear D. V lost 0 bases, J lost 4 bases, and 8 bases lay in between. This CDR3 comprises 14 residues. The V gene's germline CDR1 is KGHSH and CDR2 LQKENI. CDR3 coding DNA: TGTGCCAGCTCACCACCAGGTCCGGCAGATACGCAGTATTTT. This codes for CASSPPGPADTQYF.

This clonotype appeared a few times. The chain's CDR3 is CASSNGQGAGTDTQYF. CDR3 DNA: TGTGCCAGTAGTAACGGACAGGGGGCAGGGACAGATACGCAGTATTTT. This chain joins TRBV19 and TRBJ2-3, with 11 bases aligning to TRBD1. The germline CDR1 and CDR2 sequences are LNHDA and SQIVND (reference sequence). CDR3 length: 16 amino acids. Losses at the gene ends were 4 bases for V and 3 bases for J; bases not matched to a gene: 6.

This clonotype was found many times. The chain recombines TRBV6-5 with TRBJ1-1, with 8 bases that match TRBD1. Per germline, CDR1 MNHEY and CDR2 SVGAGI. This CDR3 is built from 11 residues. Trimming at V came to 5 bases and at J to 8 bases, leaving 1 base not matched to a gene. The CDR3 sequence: CASSGDREAFF. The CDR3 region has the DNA TGTGCCAGCAGTGGGGACAGGGAAGCTTTCTTT.

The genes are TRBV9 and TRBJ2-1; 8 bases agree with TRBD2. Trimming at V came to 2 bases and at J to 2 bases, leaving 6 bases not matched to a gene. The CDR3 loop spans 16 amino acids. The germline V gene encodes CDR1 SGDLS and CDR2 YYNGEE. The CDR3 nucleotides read TGTGCCAGCAGCGTTACTAGCGGCGACGCCTACAATGAGCAGTTCTTC. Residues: CASSVTSGDAYNEQFF.

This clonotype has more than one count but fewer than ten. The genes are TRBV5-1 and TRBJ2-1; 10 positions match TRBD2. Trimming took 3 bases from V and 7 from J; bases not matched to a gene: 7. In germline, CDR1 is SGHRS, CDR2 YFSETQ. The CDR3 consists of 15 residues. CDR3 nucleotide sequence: TGCGCCAGCAGCTCGGCTAGCGGGAGTTGGAATGAGCAGTTCTTC. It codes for CASSSASGSWNEQFF.

The CDR3 spells CASSPPWGRDSYEQYF. In DNA, the CDR3 is TGTGCCAGCAGTCCCCCCTGGGGTCGCGATAGCTACGAGCAGTACTTC. The rearrangement links TRBV6-2 or TRBV6-3 to TRBJ2-7; no firm D call. Germline V gene data show CDR1 as MNHEY and CDR2 as SVGEGT. This CDR3 region has 16 residues. The V end was cut by 5 bases, the J end by 3 bases, with 20 bases between.

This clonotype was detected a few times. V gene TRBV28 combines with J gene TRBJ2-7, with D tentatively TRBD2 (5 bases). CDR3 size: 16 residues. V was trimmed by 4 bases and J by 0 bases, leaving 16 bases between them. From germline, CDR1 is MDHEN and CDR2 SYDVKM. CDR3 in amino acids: CASSSSGLIISYEQYF. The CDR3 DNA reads TGTGCCAGCAGTTCTTCCGGACTTATAATCTCCTACGAGCAGTACTTC. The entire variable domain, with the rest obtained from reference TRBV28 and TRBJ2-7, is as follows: DVKVTQSSRYLVKRTGEKVFLECVQDMDHENMFWYRQDPGLGLRLIYFSYDVKMKEKGDIPEGYSVSREKKERFSLILESASTNQTSMYLCASSSSGLIISYEQYFGPGTRLTVT.

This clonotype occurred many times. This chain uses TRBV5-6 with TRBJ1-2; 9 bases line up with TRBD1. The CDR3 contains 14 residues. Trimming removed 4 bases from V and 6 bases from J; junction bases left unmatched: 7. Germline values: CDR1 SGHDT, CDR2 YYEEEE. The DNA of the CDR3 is TGTGCCAGCAGCCCAGGACAGGGGAGCCATGGCTACACCTTC. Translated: CASSPGQGSHGYTF.

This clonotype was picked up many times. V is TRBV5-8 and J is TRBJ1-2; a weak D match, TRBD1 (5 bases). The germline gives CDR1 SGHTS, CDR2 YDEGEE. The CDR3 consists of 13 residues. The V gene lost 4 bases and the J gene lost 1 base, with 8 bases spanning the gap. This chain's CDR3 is CASSRDVNYGYTF. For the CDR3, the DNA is TGTGCCAGCAGCCGGGACGTTAACTATGGCTACACCTTC.